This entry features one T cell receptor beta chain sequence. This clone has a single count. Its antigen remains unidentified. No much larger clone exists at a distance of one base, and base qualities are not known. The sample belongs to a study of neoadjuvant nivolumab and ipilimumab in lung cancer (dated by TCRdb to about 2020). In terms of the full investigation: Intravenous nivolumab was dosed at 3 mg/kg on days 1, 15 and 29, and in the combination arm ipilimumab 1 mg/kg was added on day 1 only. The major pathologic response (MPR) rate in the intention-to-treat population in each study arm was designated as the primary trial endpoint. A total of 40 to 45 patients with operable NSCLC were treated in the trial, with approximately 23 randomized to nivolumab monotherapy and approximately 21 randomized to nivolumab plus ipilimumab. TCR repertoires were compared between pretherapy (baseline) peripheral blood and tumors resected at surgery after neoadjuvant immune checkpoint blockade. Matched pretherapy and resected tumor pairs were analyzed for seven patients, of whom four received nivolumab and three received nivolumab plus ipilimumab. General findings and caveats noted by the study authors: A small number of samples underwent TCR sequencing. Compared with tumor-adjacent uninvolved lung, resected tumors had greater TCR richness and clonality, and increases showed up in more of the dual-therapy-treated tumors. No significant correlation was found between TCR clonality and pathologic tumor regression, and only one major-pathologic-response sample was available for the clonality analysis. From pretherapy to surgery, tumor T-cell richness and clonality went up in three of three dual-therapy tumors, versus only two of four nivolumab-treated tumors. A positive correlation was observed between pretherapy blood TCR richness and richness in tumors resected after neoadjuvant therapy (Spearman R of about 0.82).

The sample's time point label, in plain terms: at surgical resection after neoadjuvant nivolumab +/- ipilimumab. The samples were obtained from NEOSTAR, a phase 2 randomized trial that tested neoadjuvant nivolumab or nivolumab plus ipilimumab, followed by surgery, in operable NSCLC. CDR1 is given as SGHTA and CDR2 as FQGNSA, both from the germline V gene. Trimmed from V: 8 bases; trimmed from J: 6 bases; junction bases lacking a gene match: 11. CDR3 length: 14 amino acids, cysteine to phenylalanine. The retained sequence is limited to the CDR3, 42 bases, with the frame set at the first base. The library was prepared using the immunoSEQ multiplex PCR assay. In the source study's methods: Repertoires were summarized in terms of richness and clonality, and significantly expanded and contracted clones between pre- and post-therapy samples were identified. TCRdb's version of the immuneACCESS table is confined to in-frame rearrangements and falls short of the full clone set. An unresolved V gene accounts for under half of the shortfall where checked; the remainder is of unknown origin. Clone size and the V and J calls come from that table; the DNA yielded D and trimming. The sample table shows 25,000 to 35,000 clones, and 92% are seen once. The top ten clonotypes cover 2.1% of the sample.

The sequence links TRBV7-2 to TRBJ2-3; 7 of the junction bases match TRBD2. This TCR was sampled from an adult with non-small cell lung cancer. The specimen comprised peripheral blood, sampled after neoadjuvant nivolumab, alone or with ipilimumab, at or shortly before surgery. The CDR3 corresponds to CASCPVGRVDTQYF. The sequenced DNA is TGTGCCAGCTGTCCGGTAGGGAGGGTGGATACGCAGTATTTT.